Following are 11 T cell receptor beta chains from one sample sequenced in a study of T cell changes during pregnancy in multiple sclerosis. Measured with immunoSEQ multiplex PCR; TCRdb has only the in-frame clones, and not every one. The sample has around 61,000 clones; about 87% are singletons. The source was peripheral blood, collected in the first trimester of pregnancy. The receptor set was obtained from a female donor in good health, enrolled as a control in a pregnancy study.

The gene calls are TRBV11-2 and TRBJ1-1; D unresolved. V lost 1 base and J 6 bases, leaving 9 bases between the germline ends. The V gene's germline CDR1 is SGHAT and CDR2 FQNNGV. The CDR3 runs 13 residues. The CDR3 nucleotides are TGTGCCAGCAGCTTAGTAGCGTTGGCTGAAGCTTTCTTT. This encodes CASSLVALAEAFF.

This clone was observed once. The chain is built from TRBV7-3 and TRBJ2-4; D is perhaps TRBD1 (6 bases). Looked up from germline, CDR1 is SGHTA and CDR2 is FQGTGA. The CDR3 sequence is 14 residues long. Trimming took 3 bases from V and 2 from J, leaving 8 bases between them. CDR3 coding DNA: TGTGCCAGCAGCTTTGGGGGCACCAAAAACATTCAGTACTTC. Amino acids: CASSFGGTKNIQYF.

V is TRBV6-1 and J is TRBJ2-3, with 9 bases aligning to TRBD2. V lost 4 bases and J lost 2; bases outside the gene matches: 4. The CDR3 totals 15 residues. CDR1 and CDR2 from the germline V gene are MNHNS and SASEGT. This CDR3 reads CASSGSGGFTDTQYF. The CDR3 DNA is TGTGCCAGCAGTGGTAGCGGGGGCTTCACAGATACGCAGTATTTT.

This rearrangement joins TRBV11-2 to TRBJ1-6; TRBD1 matches at 7 bases. V dropped 5 bases and J dropped 4; count of bases not matched to a gene: 8. CDR3 size: 16 residues. Germline lookup yields CDR1 SGHAT and CDR2 FQNNGV. The chain's CDR3 is CASSEGTETYNSPLHF. CDR3 nucleotide sequence: TGTGCCAGCAGCGAAGGGACAGAAACTTATAATTCACCCCTCCACTTT.

J is TRBJ2-1 and V is TRBV19, with 13 nucleotides matching TRBD2. Germline V lookup: CDR1 LNHDA, CDR2 SQIVND (reference sequence). After removal of 3 bases from V and 7 bases from J, the junction contained 6 bases not matched to a gene. The CDR3 has 16 amino acids. This chain's CDR3 is CASSITSGGAENEQFF. The DNA for the CDR3 is TGTGCCAGTAGTATCACTAGCGGGGGGGCGGAAAATGAGCAGTTCTTC.

V is TRBV4-3 and J is TRBJ2-2; TRBD1 might be the D (5 bases). CDR1 and CDR2 (germline): LGHNA, YSLEER. The CDR3 has 17 residues. V was shortened by 0 bases and J by 2 bases, with 13 bases between the two germline ends. DNA of the CDR3: TGCGCCAGCAGCCAAGACTTTGACAGAGGCAACACCGGGGAGCTGTTTTTT. Protein sequence: CASSQDFDRGNTGELFF.

The chain carries TRBV11-3 and TRBJ2-1; D unresolved. Looked up from germline, CDR1 is SGHNT and CDR2 is YENEEA. The CDR3 runs to 12 residues. V dropped 5 bases and J dropped 4 bases, with 6 bases sitting between them. CDR3 loop: CASSGAYNEQFF. CDR3 nucleotide sequence: TGTGCCAGCAGCGGAGCTTACAATGAGCAGTTCTTC.

The chain links TRBV30 to TRBJ1-5; no clear D gene. Between the trimmed V and J ends, which lost 5 bases and 6 bases, there was a span of 20 bases. The germline V gene has CDR1 GTSNPN and CDR2 SVGIG (reference sequence). CDR3 length equals 15 residues. The CDR3 DNA follows: TGTGCCTGGGCCCGGGGATCCGGAGTAGCTCAGCCCCAGCATTTT. Translated, it gives CAWARGSGVAQPQHF. Full variable domain (outside the CDR3, taken from reference TRBV30 and TRBJ1-5): SQTIHQWPATLVQPVGSPLSLECTVEGTSNPNLYWYRQAAGRGLQLLFYSVGIGQISSEVPQNLSASRPQDRQFILSSKKLLLSDSGFYLCAWARGSGVAQPQHFGDGTRLSIL.

J is TRBJ2-1 and V is TRBV19; D might be TRBD2 (7 bases). V shed 5 bases and J shed 9 bases, with 26 bases lying between them. This CDR3 contains 17 residues. The germline V gene has CDR1 LNHDA and CDR2 SQIVND (reference sequence). The CDR3 DNA reads as TGTGCCAGTAGTTCTTGGGATCTCGGGGGGCCGGAGGGTGAGCAGTTCTTC. It is translated as CASSSWDLGGPEGEQFF.

The V call is TRBV30, the J call TRBJ2-2, with unresolved D. Trimming stripped 0 bases from V and 8 bases from J, with 7 bases between. The CDR3 covers 12 residues. Germline CDR1 and CDR2: GTSNPN and SVGIG (reference sequence). CDR3 coding DNA: TGTGCCTGGAGTGTCCCCGCGGGGGAGCTGTTTTTT. This translates into CAWSVPAGELFF.

The chain employs TRBV4-2 and TRBJ2-7, with 9 positions matching TRBD1. V lost 4 bases to trimming and J lost 0 bases; unmatched junction nucleotides: 10. The CDR3 runs 17 residues. Germline V lookup: CDR1 LGHNA, CDR2 YNFKEQ. The CDR3 DNA is TGTGCCAGCAGCCGCAACCCTGCGGGACAGGGCTCCTACGAGCAGTACTTC. Its protein is CASSRNPAGQGSYEQYF.